This entry lists 32 T cell receptor beta chains sequenced from one sample in a study of blood T cell repertoires in COVID-19. Data came from immunoSEQ multiplex PCR; TCRdb stores just in-frame clones and leaves some out. The repertoire holds tens of thousands of clones, with approximately 80% as singletons. The sequencing sample was made of peripheral blood. The source of these receptors is a man aged 60 to 75 in a cohort sampled during active COVID-19.

The chain links TRBV27 to TRBJ1-1; no clear D gene. Looked up from germline, CDR1 is MNHEY and CDR2 is SMNVEV (reference sequence). Trimming cost V 2 bases and J 4 bases, with 14 bases left between them. CDR3 length: 15 residues. The CDR3: CASSLTPKLTTEAFF. CDR3 DNA sequence: TGTGCCAGCAGTTTAACCCCTAAGCTTACCACTGAAGCTTTCTTT.

The chain links TRBV11-2 to TRBJ2-1; a possible D gene is TRBD2 (5 bases). Per the germline V gene, CDR1 is SGHAT and CDR2 is FQNNGV. The length of the CDR3 is 15 residues. The ends were cut back, 4 bases at V and 4 bases at J, with 14 bases in the middle. The DNA of the CDR3 is TGTGCCAGCAGCTCCACCGGGAACGGATACAATGAGCAGTTCTTC. It translates to CASSSTGNGYNEQFF.

The V gene is TRBV28, the J gene TRBJ2-5, with D tentatively TRBD2 (5 bases). The CDR3 sequence is 15 residues long. Germline V gives CDR1 MDHEN, CDR2 SYDVKM. V shed 6 bases and J shed 1 base, with 15 bases lying between them. The CDR3 region is CASRESGGRQETQYF. The CDR3 DNA follows: TGTGCCAGCAGAGAGTCAGGAGGCCGCCAAGAGACCCAGTACTTC.

This clone occurred once. The chain recombines TRBV3-1 (or the pseudogene TRBV3-2) with TRBJ1-1; D perhaps matches TRBD1 (5 bases). Trimming pared 5 bases from V and 11 bases from J, leaving 18 bases between. CDR3 length: 13 amino acids. The germline CDR1 and CDR2 sequences are LGHDT and YNNKEL (reference sequence). The CDR3 nucleotides read TGTGCCAGCAGCGCCCAAATCGGGACTTGGGCTTTCTTT. The encoded protein is CASSAQIGTWAFF.

This chain links TRBV3-1 (or the pseudogene TRBV3-2) with TRBJ1-2, with 7 bases matching TRBD1. From germline, CDR1 is LGHDT and CDR2 YNNKEL (reference sequence). CDR3 size: 17 residues. Trimming at V came to 3 bases and at J to 1 base, leaving 11 bases not matched to a gene. CDR3 in amino acids: CASSHLTGSVHNYGYTF. CDR3 coding DNA: TGTGCCAGCAGCCACCTGACAGGGTCGGTACATAACTATGGCTACACCTTC.

The chain employs TRBV19 and TRBJ1-2, with TRBD1 matching 7 bases. J was trimmed by 8 bases and V by 9 bases; bases with no gene match: 9. The CDR3 runs to 12 residues. The germline V gene encodes CDR1 LNHDA and CDR2 SQIVND (reference sequence). The CDR3 DNA sequence: TGTGCCAGCGGGACAGTGAATCTGGGCTACACCTTC. It yields the protein CASGTVNLGYTF.

J is TRBJ2-1 and V is TRBV5-1, with D maybe TRBD2 (7 bases). The CDR3 is made up of 15 amino acids. V was cut by 7 bases and J by 2 bases, with 16 bases left in between. Germline values: CDR1 SGHRS, CDR2 YFSETQ. CDR3 sequence (DNA): TGCGCCAGCGCAGGCGGGGGCAGGGCCTACAATGAGCAGTTCTTC. As protein: CASAGGGRAYNEQFF.

The genes are TRBV4-1 and TRBJ2-1, with 7 positions matching TRBD2. The J segment lost 2 bases and the V segment lost 0 bases, leaving 7 bases of the junction unmatched. Germline-derived CDR1 and CDR2 are MGHRA and YSYEKL. This CDR3 is 17 amino acids long. CDR3: CASSQDGGLAAYNEQFF. In nucleotides, the CDR3 is TGCGCCAGCAGCCAAGACGGAGGCCTAGCGGCCTACAATGAGCAGTTCTTC.

The rearrangement joins TRBV11-2 to TRBJ2-5, with 12 bases aligning to TRBD2. Germline V gives CDR1 SGHAT, CDR2 FQNNGV. V lost 4 bases and J lost 5; bases outside the gene matches: 8. This CDR3 comprises 16 residues. The CDR3 reads CASSSLGLAGWETQYF. As DNA, the CDR3 is TGTGCCAGCAGCTCCCTAGGACTAGCGGGGTGGGAGACCCAGTACTTC.

This chain links TRBV7-9 with TRBJ2-3; D possibly corresponds to TRBD2 (5 bases). In germline, CDR1 is SEHNR, CDR2 FQNEAQ (reference sequence). Trimming removed 5 bases at V and 2 bases at J, with 11 bases between. This CDR3 region has 14 residues. CDR3 in amino acids: CASSPGLNTDTQYF. The CDR3 nucleotides are TGTGCCAGCAGCCCAGGACTTAACACAGATACGCAGTATTTT.

The V gene is TRBV7-2, the J gene TRBJ2-1; D perhaps matches TRBD1 (6 bases). Germline loops: CDR1 SGHTA, CDR2 FQGNSA. Trimming left V 4 bases short and J 9 bases short, with 22 bases between. The CDR3 is 16 residues long. The DNA for the CDR3 is TGTGCCAGCAGCTCGGGCGTGGGCTGGGGGCAGGGTGAGCAGTTCTTC. This gives the protein CASSSGVGWGQGEQFF.

The chain has TRBV5-5 and TRBJ1-6, with 12 bases lining up with TRBD1. The CDR3 has 16 amino acids. The V and J ends lost 4 bases and 9 bases, in that order; junction bases with no gene match: 8. CDR1 SGHKS and CDR2 YYEKEE come from the germline V gene (reference sequence). The CDR3 nucleotides read TGTGCCAGCAGCGCCGGGACAGGGGGCCCTCGTTCACCCCTCCACTTT. Amino acid sequence: CASSAGTGGPRSPLHF.

The gene calls are TRBV9 and TRBJ1-4, with D maybe TRBD1 (6 bases). This CDR3 is built from 14 residues. CDR1 is SGDLS, CDR2 YYNGEE, per germline. Trimming cost V 4 bases and J 5 bases, with 12 bases left between them. The CDR3 DNA follows: TGTGCCAGCAGCCCGGGACAACCGAATGAAAAACTGTTTTTT. Protein sequence: CASSPGQPNEKLFF.

This clone was picked up a small number of times. The chain carries TRBV27 and TRBJ2-3, with 8 bases that match TRBD2. CDR1 is MNHEY and CDR2 is SMNVEV in the germline V gene (reference sequence). The CDR3 is made up of 16 amino acids. Trimming took 5 bases from V and 1 from J; bases not matched to a gene: 8. The CDR3 bases are TGTGCCAGCAGTCTCACCGGACTAGCTCGCACAGATACGCAGTATTTT. Amino acids: CASSLTGLARTDTQYF.

J is TRBJ2-1 and V is TRBV7-9; TRBD2 matches at 9 bases. Germline V gene data show CDR1 as SEHNR and CDR2 as FQNEAQ (reference sequence). CDR3 length: 17 residues. V dropped 1 base and J dropped 5; count of bases not matched to a gene: 9. The chain's CDR3 is CASSLGGASGKDNEQFF. DNA of the CDR3: TGTGCCAGCAGCTTAGGAGGGGCTAGCGGGAAAGACAATGAGCAGTTCTTC.

The chain carries TRBV12-3 or TRBV12-4 and TRBJ1-1; TRBD1 is a possible D gene (5 bases). CDR3 length: 13 residues. V lost 3 bases and J 5 bases, leaving 10 bases between the germline ends. The CDR3 spells CASSFKGITEAFF. CDR3 bases: TGTGCCAGCAGTTTCAAGGGGATAACTGAAGCTTTCTTT.

The gene calls are TRBV5-1 and TRBJ1-1; D ambiguous. Trimming removed 4 bases at V and 5 bases at J, with 9 bases between. Germline-derived CDR1 and CDR2 are SGHRS and YFSETQ. The CDR3 runs to 12 residues. CDR3 sequence: CASSPEGTEAFF. As DNA, the CDR3 is TGCGCCAGCAGCCCCGAGGGTACTGAAGCTTTCTTT.

This rearrangement joins TRBV4-3 to TRBJ1-2; 7 bases match TRBD1. Germline V gene data show CDR1 as LGHNA and CDR2 as YSLEER. Losses at the gene ends were 0 bases for V and 8 bases for J; bases not matched to a gene: 9. The CDR3 contains 15 residues. The CDR3 nucleotides read TGCGCCAGCAGCCAAGATTGGGCTGACAGGGAGGGCTACACCTTC. It encodes CASSQDWADREGYTF.

This chain joins TRBV9 and TRBJ2-7, with 7 bases aligning to TRBD1. The V and J ends lost 3 bases and 0 bases, in that order; junction bases with no gene match: 6. Germline V gives CDR1 SGDLS, CDR2 YYNGEE. This CDR3 has 15 residues. CDR3 residues: CASSGTGTDSYEQYF. The CDR3 nucleotides read TGTGCCAGCAGCGGCACCGGGACAGACTCCTACGAGCAGTACTTC.

This clone was observed a single time. V gene TRBV6-6 combines with J gene TRBJ2-7; 8 bases are shared with TRBD1. Per the germline V gene, CDR1 is MNHNY and CDR2 is SVGAGI (reference sequence). The V and J ends lost 2 bases and 1 base, in that order; junction bases with no gene match: 4. This CDR3 region has 15 residues. CDR3 DNA: TGTGCCAGCAGTTACCCTCAGGGGGCGTCCTACGAGCAGTACTTC. It yields the protein CASSYPQGASYEQYF.

The gene calls are TRBV7-2 and TRBJ2-7, with 7 bases that match TRBD1. CDR1 is SGHTA, CDR2 FQGNSA, per germline. The CDR3 length is 13 residues. The trim removed 7 bases at V and 3 bases at J, leaving 6 bases unmatched. CDR3 DNA: TGTGCCAGCATGAAAAGGGACAGCTACGAGCAGTACTTC. Translation: CASMKRDSYEQYF.

The V gene is TRBV6-4, the J gene TRBJ2-1, with 9 nucleotides matching TRBD2. CDR1 is MRHNA, CDR2 SNTAGT, per germline. This CDR3 is 15 amino acids long. Trimming at V came to 4 bases and at J to 3 bases, leaving 4 bases not matched to a gene. CDR3 nucleotides: TGTGCCAGCAGTGTCTTAGCGGGAGACTACAATGAGCAGTTCTTC. Translated, it gives CASSVLAGDYNEQFF.

V gene TRBV7-2 combines with J gene TRBJ1-5, with no clear D. From germline, CDR1 is SGHTA and CDR2 FQGNSA. The CDR3 runs to 13 residues. V lost 4 bases to trimming and J lost 5 bases, with 9 bases between them. The CDR3 DNA is TGTGCCAGCAGCTCCAGTACAGATCAGCCCCAGCATTTT. This sequence encodes CASSSSTDQPQHF. Full variable domain (outside the CDR3, taken from reference TRBV7-2 and TRBJ1-5): GAGVSQSPSNKVTEKGKDVELRCDPISGHTALYWYRQSLGQGLEFLIYFQGNSAPDKSGLPSDRFSAERTGGSVSTLTIQRTQQEDSAVYLCASSSSTDQPQHFGDGTRLSIL.

The V gene is TRBV5-1, the J gene TRBJ2-2, with D maybe TRBD2 (5 bases). Trimming removed 4 bases from V and 0 bases from J, with 10 bases in between. CDR1 SGHRS and CDR2 YFSETQ come from the germline V gene. This CDR3 has 15 residues. The CDR3: CASSPGNSNTGELFF. CDR3 nucleotide sequence: TGCGCCAGCAGCCCGGGGAACTCGAACACCGGGGAGCTGTTTTTT.

This clone was observed a single time. This chain connects TRBV7-8 to TRBJ2-7, with a tentative D call TRBD2 (5 bases). V was clipped by 3 bases and J by 5 bases, with 14 bases between them. The CDR3 has 14 amino acids. Germline V lookup: CDR1 SGHVS, CDR2 FQNEAQ. The CDR3 here is CASSLLPGSHEQYF. As DNA, the CDR3 is TGTGCCAGCAGCTTGCTCCCGGGGTCCCACGAGCAGTACTTC.

Only a few counts were recorded for this clone. The chain joins TRBV7-9 to TRBJ2-1; 7 bases fit TRBD1. Looked up from germline, CDR1 is SEHNR and CDR2 is FQNEAQ (reference sequence). Trimming removed 2 bases from V and 8 bases from J; junction bases left unmatched: 3. The CDR3 consists of 13 residues. The CDR3 sequence: CASSLRQGDEQFF. The DNA of the CDR3 is TGTGCCAGCAGCTTACGACAGGGCGATGAGCAGTTCTTC.

This rearrangement joins TRBV13 to TRBJ1-1, with a tentative D call TRBD1 (5 bases). This CDR3 comprises 16 residues. Germline V CDR1 and CDR2: PRHDT, FYEKMQ (reference sequence). Trimming removed 3 bases from V and 1 base from J, with 15 bases in between. In nucleotides, the CDR3 is TGTGCCAGCAGCTTTCGGGGAGGGGTCGCGAACACTGAAGCTTTCTTT. It codes for CASSFRGGVANTEAFF. The full variable domain, completed using reference TRBV13 and TRBJ1-1, is AAGVIQSPRHLIKEKRETATLKCYPIPRHDTVYWYQQGPGQDPQFLISFYEKMQSDKGSIPDRFSAQQFSDYHSELNMSSLELGDSALYFCASSFRGGVANTEAFFGQGTRLTVV.

This chain links TRBV5-8 with TRBJ2-7, with a possible D match to TRBD2 (5 bases). Trimming shortened V by 4 bases and J by 2 bases, and 16 bases separated the two germline ends. The CDR3 length is 15 residues. Germline lookup yields CDR1 SGHTS and CDR2 YDEGEE. The CDR3 region has the DNA TGTGCCAGCAGCCTCCGGGGAAGCGACCCCTACGAGCAGTACTTC. Its translation: CASSLRGSDPYEQYF. Using reference TRBV5-8 and TRBJ2-7 for the parts outside the CDR3, the full variable domain is EAGVTQSPTHLIKTRGQQATLRCSPISGHTSVYWYQQALGLGLQFLLWYDEGEERNRGNFPPRFSGRQFPNYSSELNVNALELEDSALYLCASSLRGSDPYEQYFGPGTRLTVT.

This rearrangement joins TRBV6-1 to TRBJ2-4; 7 nucleotides line up with TRBD1. In germline, CDR1 is MNHNS, CDR2 SASEGT. The ends lost 1 base at V and 9 bases at J; junction bases unmatched: 3. This CDR3 spans 13 amino acids. This chain's CDR3 is CASSEEGQRIQYF. CDR3 bases: TGTGCCAGCAGTGAAGAGGGACAGCGCATTCAGTACTTC.

The V call is TRBV18, the J call TRBJ2-7, with 7 bases aligning to TRBD1. With V trimmed by 3 bases and J by 2 bases, 4 bases remained unmatched. The CDR3 sequence is 14 residues long. Germline V CDR1 and CDR2: KGHSH, LQKENI. CDR3 sequence (DNA): TGTGCCAGCTCACCGCGACAGGGTCCCTACGAGCAGTACTTC. This sequence encodes CASSPRQGPYEQYF.

The chain has TRBV12-3 or TRBV12-4 and TRBJ2-1, with a tentative D call TRBD2 (6 bases). V gave up 6 bases and J gave up 8 bases, with 11 bases separating them. The CDR3 loop spans 12 amino acids. The CDR3 sequence: CASRYWGDEQFF. The CDR3 DNA sequence: TGTGCCAGCAGGTACTGGGGGGATGAGCAGTTCTTC.

The chain uses TRBV5-8 and TRBJ2-5; tentative D call: TRBD1 (6 bases). Germline CDR1 and CDR2: SGHTS and YDEGEE. This CDR3 comprises 13 residues. V gave up 4 bases and J gave up 1 base, with 8 bases separating them. The CDR3 loop is CASSRDIQETQYF. CDR3 nucleotides: TGTGCCAGCAGCCGGGACATCCAAGAGACCCAGTACTTC.